This TCR beta chain comes out of a study of blood T cell repertoires in COVID-19. The overall study: COVID-19 samples from acute and convalescent phases originated in the United States, Italy and Spain. From T cells, B-cell-depleted T cells, or PBMCs came the material, which was cDNA or gDNA.

CDR1 LGHDT and CDR2 YNNKEL come from the germline V gene (reference sequence). V was shortened by 1 base and J by 4 bases, with 10 bases between the two germline ends. The CDR3 spans 14 residues. In Seattle, patients joined the study during active infection and were tracked longitudinally. This clone was counted between two and nine times. Measured with immunoSEQ multiplex PCR; TCRdb has only the in-frame clones, and not every one. The profile shows 100,000 to 150,000 clones, about 85% of them singletons. Sequenced material: peripheral blood. The J gene is TRBJ1-1, the V gene TRBV3-1 (or the pseudogene TRBV3-2); possible D gene TRBD1, 5 bases. This clonotype originated in a woman of 80 years or more with COVID-19, enrolled during active disease. The CDR3 DNA is TGTGCCAGCAGCCAAGGGCGGGGGGGCACTGAAGCTTTCTTT. It is translated as CASSQGRGGTEAFF.